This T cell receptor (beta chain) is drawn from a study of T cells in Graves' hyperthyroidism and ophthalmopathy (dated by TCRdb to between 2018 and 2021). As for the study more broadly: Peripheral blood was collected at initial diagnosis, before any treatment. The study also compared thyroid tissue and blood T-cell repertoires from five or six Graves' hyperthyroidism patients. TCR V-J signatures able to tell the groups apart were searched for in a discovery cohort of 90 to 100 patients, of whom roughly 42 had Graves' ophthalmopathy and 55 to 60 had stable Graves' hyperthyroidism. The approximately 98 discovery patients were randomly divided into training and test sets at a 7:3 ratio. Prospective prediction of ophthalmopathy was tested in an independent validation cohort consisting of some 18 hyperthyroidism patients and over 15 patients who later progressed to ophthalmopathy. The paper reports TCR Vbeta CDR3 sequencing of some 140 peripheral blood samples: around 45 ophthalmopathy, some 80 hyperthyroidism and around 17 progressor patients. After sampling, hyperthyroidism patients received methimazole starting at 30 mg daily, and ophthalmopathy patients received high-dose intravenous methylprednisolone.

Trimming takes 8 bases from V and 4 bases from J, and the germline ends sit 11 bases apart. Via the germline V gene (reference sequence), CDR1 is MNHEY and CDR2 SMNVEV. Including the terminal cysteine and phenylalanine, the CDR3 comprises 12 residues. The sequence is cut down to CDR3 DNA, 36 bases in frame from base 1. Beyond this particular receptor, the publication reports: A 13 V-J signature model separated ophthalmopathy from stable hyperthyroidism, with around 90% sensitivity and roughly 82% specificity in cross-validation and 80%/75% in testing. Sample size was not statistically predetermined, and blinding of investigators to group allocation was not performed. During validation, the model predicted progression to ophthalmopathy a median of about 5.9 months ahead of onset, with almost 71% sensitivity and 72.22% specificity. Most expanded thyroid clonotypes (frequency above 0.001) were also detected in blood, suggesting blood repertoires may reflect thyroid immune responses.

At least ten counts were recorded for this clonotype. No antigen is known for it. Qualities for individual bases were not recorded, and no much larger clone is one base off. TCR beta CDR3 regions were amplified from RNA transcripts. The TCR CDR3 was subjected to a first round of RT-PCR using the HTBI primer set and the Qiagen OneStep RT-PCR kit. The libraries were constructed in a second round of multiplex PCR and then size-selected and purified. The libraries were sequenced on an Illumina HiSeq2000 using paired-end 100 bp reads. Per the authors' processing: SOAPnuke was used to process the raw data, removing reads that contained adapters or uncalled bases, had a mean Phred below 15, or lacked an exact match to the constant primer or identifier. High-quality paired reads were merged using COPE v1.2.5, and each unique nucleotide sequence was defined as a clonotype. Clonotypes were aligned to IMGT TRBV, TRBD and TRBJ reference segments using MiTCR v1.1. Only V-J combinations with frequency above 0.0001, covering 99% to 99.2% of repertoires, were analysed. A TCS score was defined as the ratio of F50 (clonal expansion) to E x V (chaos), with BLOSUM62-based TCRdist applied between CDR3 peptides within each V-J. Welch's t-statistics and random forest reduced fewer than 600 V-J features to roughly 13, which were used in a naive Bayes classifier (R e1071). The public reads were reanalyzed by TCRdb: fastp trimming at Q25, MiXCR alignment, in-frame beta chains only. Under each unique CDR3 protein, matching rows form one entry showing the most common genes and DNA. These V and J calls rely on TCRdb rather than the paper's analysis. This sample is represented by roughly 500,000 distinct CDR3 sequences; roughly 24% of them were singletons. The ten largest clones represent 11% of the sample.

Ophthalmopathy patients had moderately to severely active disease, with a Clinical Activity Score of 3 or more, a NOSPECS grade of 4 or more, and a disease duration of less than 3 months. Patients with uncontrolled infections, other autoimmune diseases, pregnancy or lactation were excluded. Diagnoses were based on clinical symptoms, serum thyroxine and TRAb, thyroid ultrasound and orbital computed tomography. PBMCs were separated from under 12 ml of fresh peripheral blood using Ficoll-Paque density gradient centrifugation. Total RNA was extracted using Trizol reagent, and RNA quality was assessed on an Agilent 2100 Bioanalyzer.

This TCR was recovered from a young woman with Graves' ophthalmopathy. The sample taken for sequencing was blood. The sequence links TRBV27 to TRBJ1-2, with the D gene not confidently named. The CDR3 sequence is CASGERSYGYTF. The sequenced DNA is TGTGCCAGCGGGGAAAGGAGCTATGGCTACACCTTC.